This T cell receptor beta chain was observed in a study of beta chain features in type 1 diabetes. Across the whole study: Sorted cells, more than 95,000,000 in number, were examined across all samples. General study points: People with Type 1 diabetes carried modestly yet significantly shorter TCRB CDR3s in all four CD4+ subsets. The study found fewer insertions and more deletions at VDJ junctions in type 1 diabetes patients. The analysis here could not establish whether HLA type shapes TCRB rearrangement.

To note about this clone: The antigen remains unidentified.

Isolated RNA was reverse transcribed in full, so expressed TCRB transcripts were sequenced. Assay: immunoSEQ multiplex PCR; the TCRdb copy retains only in-frame clones and omits some. The sample consists of about 390,000 clones, 8.5% to 10% of them appearing once. Germline-derived CDR1 and CDR2 are GTSNPN and SVGIG (reference sequence). CDR3 size: 11 residues. Trimming took off 2 bases at V and 5 bases at J, with 6 bases between the two ends. The receptor's source is a man aged 30-40 years with type 1 diabetes. This chain connects TRBV30 to TRBJ1-2; a weak D match, TRBD1 (5 bases). Sequenced sample: central memory CD4+ T cells from blood. The CDR3 bases are TGTGCCTGGAGTCCAGGGTATGGCTACACCTTC. As protein: CAWSPGYGYTF.